This T cell receptor beta chain was obtained from a study of cytomegalovirus exposure and HLA in healthy donors. The junction had 7 bases not matched to a gene; V was cut back by 5 bases and J by 2 bases. CDR1 and CDR2 from the germline V gene are SGHVS and FNYEAQ. This CDR3 has 15 amino acids. Produced via immunoSEQ multiplex PCR; TCRdb's table is partial and in-frame only. Seen here are 250,000 to 300,000 clones, roughly 85% observed once, and the top ten hold 1%. This receptor was taken from a woman under 30 in good health and CMV-seronegative. V gene TRBV7-6 combines with J gene TRBJ2-5; 8 bases align to TRBD1. Sequencing input: PBMCs. CDR3 amino acids: CASSPGQEIQETQYF. The CDR3 coding sequence is TGTGCCAGCAGCCCGGGACAGGAGATACAAGAGACCCAGTACTTC.